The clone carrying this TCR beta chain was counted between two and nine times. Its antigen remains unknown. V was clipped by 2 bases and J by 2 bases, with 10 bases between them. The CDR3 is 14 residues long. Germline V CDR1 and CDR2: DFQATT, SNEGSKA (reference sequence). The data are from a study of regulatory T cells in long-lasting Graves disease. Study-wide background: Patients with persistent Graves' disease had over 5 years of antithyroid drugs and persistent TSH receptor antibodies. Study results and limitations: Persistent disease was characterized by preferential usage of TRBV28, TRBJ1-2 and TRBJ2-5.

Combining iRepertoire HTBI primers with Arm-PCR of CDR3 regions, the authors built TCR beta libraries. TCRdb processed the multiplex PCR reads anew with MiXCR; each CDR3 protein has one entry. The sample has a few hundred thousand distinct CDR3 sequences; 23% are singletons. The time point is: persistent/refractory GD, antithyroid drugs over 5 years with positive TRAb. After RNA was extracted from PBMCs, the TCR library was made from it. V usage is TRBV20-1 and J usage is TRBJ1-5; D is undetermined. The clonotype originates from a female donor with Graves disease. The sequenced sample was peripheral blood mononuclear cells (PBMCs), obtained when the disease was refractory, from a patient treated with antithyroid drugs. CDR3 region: CSARIGAGNQPQHF. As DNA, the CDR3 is TGCAGTGCTAGAATAGGCGCGGGCAATCAGCCCCAGCATTTT.